This T cell receptor beta chain derives from a study of shared clonotypes between healthy human individuals. TCRdb's table, derived via immunoSEQ multiplex PCR, lists solely in-frame clones and lacks some. The sample lists about 580,000 clones, 95% to 98% occurring once. Trimming at V came to 5 bases and at J to 2 bases, leaving 9 bases not matched to a gene. The CDR3 is 16 residues long. The germline V gene encodes CDR1 SGDLS and CDR2 YYNGEE. Notes on the study in general: Lower generation probabilities were found for non-shared clonotypes than for those shared by all four donors.

Naive CD8 cells lacked CD45RO, underwent positive selection for CCR7 and left out terminally differentiated effector memory CD45RA+ cells. As to this clone: No antigen is known for it.

The source is a man aged 25-40 years in good health. The chain is built from TRBV9 and TRBJ2-3; TRBD1 matches at 9 bases. The sequenced sample was naive CD8+ T cells sorted from blood. CDR3 loop: CASSLDGTGNTDTQYF. DNA of the CDR3: TGTGCCAGCAGTCTAGATGGGACAGGGAACACAGATACGCAGTATTTT.